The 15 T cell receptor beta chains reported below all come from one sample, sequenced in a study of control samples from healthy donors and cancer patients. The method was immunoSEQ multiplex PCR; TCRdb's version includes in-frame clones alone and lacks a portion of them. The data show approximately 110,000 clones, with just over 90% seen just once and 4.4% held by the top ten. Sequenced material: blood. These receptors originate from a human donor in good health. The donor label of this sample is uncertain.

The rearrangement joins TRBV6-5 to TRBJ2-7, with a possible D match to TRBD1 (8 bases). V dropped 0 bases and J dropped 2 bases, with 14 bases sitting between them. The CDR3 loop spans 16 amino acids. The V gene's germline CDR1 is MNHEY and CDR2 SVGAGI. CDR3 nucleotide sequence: TGTGCCAGCAGTTACTCACAGGGGGGGGGAACCTACGAGCAGTACTTC. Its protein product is CASSYSQGGGTYEQYF.

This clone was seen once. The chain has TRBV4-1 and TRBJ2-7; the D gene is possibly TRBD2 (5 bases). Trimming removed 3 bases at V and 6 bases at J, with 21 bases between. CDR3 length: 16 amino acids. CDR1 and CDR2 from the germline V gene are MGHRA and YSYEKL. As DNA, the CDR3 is TGCGCCAGCAGCCACCTAGGGAGTTACGACGTCGGCGAGCAGTACTTC. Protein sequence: CASSHLGSYDVGEQYF.

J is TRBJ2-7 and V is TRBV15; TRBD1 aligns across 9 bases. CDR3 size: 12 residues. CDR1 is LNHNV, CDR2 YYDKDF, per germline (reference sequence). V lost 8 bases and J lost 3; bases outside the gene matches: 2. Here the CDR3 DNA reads TGTGCCACCCGGGACAGGGTCTACGAGCAGTACTTC. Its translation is CATRDRVYEQYF.

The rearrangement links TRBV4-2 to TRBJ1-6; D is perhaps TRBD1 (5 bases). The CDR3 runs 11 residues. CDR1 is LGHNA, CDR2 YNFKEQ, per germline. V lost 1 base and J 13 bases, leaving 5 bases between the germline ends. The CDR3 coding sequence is TGTGCCAGCAGCCAAGGGGGCCCCCTCCACTTT. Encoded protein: CASSQGGPLHF.

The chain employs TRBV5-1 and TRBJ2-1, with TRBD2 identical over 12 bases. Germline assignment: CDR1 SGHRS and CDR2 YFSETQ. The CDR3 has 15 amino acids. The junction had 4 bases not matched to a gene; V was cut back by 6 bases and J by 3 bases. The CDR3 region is CASTRLAGDYNEQFF. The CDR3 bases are TGCGCCAGCACCCGACTAGCGGGGGACTACAATGAGCAGTTCTTC.

CDR3 in DNA: TGTGCCAGCTCACCACAGGGAGGCGGCTTGAACACTGAAGCTTTCTTT. Translated, it gives CASSPQGGGLNTEAFF. The chain is built from TRBV18 and TRBJ1-1; D not resolved. The V end lost 1 base, the J end lost 0 bases, and 12 bases lay between the germline ends. This CDR3 has 16 amino acids. Germline V lookup: CDR1 KGHSH, CDR2 LQKENI. Drawing the rest from reference TRBV18 and TRBJ1-1, the complete variable domain is NAGVMQNPRHLVRRRGQEARLRCSPMKGHSHVYWYRQLPEEGLKFMVYLQKENIIDESGMPKERFSAEFPKEGPSILRIQQVVRGDSAAYFCASSPQGGGLNTEAFFGQGTRLTVV.

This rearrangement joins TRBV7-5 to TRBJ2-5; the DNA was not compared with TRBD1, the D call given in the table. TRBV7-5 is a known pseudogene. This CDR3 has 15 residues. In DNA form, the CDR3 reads TGTGTCAGAAGCTTAATTTCGAAACAGCAAGAGACCCAGTACTTC. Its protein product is CVRSLISKQQETQYF.

The CDR3 nucleotides read TGTGCCAGCAGTGTCGGGGCAGCGAACACCGGGGAGCTGTTTTTT. It specifies CASSVGAANTGELFF. The rearrangement uses TRBV2 and TRBJ2-2; D tentatively fits TRBD1 or TRBD2 (5 bases each). V was cut by 4 bases and J by 0 bases, with 9 bases left in between. The CDR3 consists of 15 residues. Germline-derived CDR1 and CDR2 are SNHLY and FYNNEI.

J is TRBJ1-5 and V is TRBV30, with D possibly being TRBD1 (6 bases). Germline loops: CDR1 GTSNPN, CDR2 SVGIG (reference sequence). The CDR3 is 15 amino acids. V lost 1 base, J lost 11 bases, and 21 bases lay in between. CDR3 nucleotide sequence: TGTGCCTGGAGTGGTTCTAGACAGGTGGGGGCGGCCCAGCATTTT. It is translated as CAWSGSRQVGAAQHF.

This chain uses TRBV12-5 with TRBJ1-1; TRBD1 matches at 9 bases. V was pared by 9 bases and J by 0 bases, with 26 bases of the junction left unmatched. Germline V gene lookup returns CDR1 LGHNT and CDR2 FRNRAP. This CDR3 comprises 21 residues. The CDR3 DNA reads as TGTGCTAGCGGGGTGCACAGGGGGCTTTTGTTTGATCGGGGGATGAACACTGAAGCTTTCTTT. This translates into CASGVHRGLLFDRGMNTEAFF.

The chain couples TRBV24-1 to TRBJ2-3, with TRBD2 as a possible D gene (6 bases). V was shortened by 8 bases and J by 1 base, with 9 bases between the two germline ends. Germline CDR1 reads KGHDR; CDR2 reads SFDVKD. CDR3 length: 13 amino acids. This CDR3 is CATIASGTDTQYF. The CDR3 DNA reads TGTGCCACCATAGCTAGCGGCACAGATACGCAGTATTTT.

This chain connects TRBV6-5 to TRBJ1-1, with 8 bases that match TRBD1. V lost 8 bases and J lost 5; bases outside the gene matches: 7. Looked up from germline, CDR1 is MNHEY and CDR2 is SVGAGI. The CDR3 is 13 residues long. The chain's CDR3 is CASLPGTGTEAFF. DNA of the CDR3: TGTGCCAGCCTTCCAGGGACAGGTACTGAAGCTTTCTTT.

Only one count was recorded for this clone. CDR3 loop: CASTSRGGELFF. In DNA, the CDR3 is TGTGCCAGCACCTCAAGGGGGGGGGAGCTGTTTTTT. V and J are TRBV27 and TRBJ2-2; D may be TRBD1 (6 bases). V was trimmed by 7 bases and J by 8 bases, leaving 11 bases between them. The CDR3 contains 12 residues. Looked up from germline, CDR1 is MNHEY and CDR2 is SMNVEV (reference sequence).

The CDR3 sequence is CASSQARGTIKAFF. The CDR3 region has the DNA TGCGCCAGCAGCCAGGCCAGGGGGACGATAAAAGCTTTCTTT. The chain uses TRBV4-3 and TRBJ1-1; TRBD1 aligns across 7 bases. V lost 3 bases and J lost 9; bases outside the gene matches: 10. Per the germline V gene, CDR1 is LGHNA and CDR2 is YSLEER. The CDR3 covers 14 residues.

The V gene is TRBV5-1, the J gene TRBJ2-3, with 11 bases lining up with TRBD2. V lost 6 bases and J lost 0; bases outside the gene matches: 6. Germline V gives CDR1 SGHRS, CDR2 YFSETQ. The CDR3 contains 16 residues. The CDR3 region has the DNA TGCGCCAGCACCCCTAGCGGGGGGCAAAGCACAGATACGCAGTATTTT. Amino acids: CASTPSGGQSTDTQYF.